This entry is about one T cell receptor beta chain. What it binds is unknown. Before the COVID-19 pandemic, during about 2010-2018, CD4+ T cells were taken from unexposed donors. The cells were cultured for around ten days before CD4+ T cells were isolated. Cells permitting, SARS-CoV-2 S/N and four cold-coronavirus spikes were tested on unexposed-donor CD4+ T cells. Approximately 1.9 million PBMCs per well were cultured with approximately 10 IU/ml IL-2. These data are taken from a study of CD4 T cells in relation to SARS-CoV-2 and coronaviruses. Points from the study as a whole: In roughly 65% of donors, memory CD4+ clonotypes crossrecognized SARS-CoV-2 and at least one common cold coronavirus spike.

Measured with immunoSEQ multiplex PCR; TCRdb has only the in-frame clones, and not every one. The sample gives 26,000 or so clones, over 60% of which show up once; more than 9% is in the top ten. V trimming: 5 bases; J trimming: 2 bases; junction bases outside the gene matches: 9. This CDR3 is 16 amino acids long. Germline V CDR1 and CDR2: SGHVS, FQNEAQ. This receptor was obtained from a human donor in good health. V usage is TRBV7-8 and J usage is TRBJ1-5; TRBD1 aligns across 7 bases. The sequenced sample consisted of CD4+ T cells from PBMCs, cultured in vitro. This chain's CDR3 is CASSVDRAGGNQPQHF. CDR3 in DNA: TGTGCCAGCAGCGTAGACAGGGCTGGGGGCAATCAGCCCCAGCATTTT.